This record looks at one T cell receptor (beta chain) sequence and its context. The source of the sample is a study of blood T cell repertoires in COVID-19. The wider study: PBMCs, B-cell-depleted T cells, or T cells provided the cDNA or gDNA that made up the material.

As processed by the authors: Estimation of nucleated cell counts was performed using reference gene primer amplification. Profiled with immunoSEQ multiplex PCR; TCRdb holds only in-frame clones, not every one. The V and J calls and clone size come from that table; D and trimming were worked out from the DNA. This table has some 10,000 clones, approximately 84% appearing once. Unmatched junction bases numbered 1, after V lost 2 bases and J lost 3 bases. The CDR3 spans 14 residues. Germline-derived CDR1 and CDR2 are LNHNV and YYDKDF (reference sequence). This clonotype originated in a middle-aged man with active COVID-19. Sequencing was done on a sample of peripheral blood. The genes are TRBV15 and TRBJ2-7; 10 bases match TRBD2. The CDR3 DNA reads as TGTGCCACCAGCAGACTAGCGGGAGACTACGAGCAGTACTTC. It is translated as CATSRLAGDYEQYF. Using reference TRBV15 and TRBJ2-7 for the parts outside the CDR3, the full variable domain is DAMVIQNPRYQVTQFGKPVTLSCSQTLNHNVMYWYQQKSSQAPKLLFHYYDKDFNNEADTPDNFQSRRPNTSFCFLDIRSPGLGDTAMYLCATSRLAGDYEQYFGPGTRLTVT.